One T cell receptor beta chain is described in this entry. This specimen belongs to a study of blood T cell repertoires in COVID-19. Background on the study: The cDNA or gDNA used as material had been derived from T cells, B-cell-depleted T cells, or PBMCs.

Per the original data handling: Amplification from reference gene primers served as the basis for estimated nucleated cell counts. TCRdb's copy holds only in-frame clones and misses some; the assay was immunoSEQ multiplex PCR. V and J calls and clone size are those listed in that table; D and trimming were worked out from the DNA. The sample consists of approximately 60,000 clones, 82% of them appearing once. This CDR3 is built from 13 residues. Losses at the gene ends were 2 bases for V and 11 bases for J; bases not matched to a gene: 7. CDR1 is SGHRS and CDR2 is YFSETQ in the germline V gene. The chain joins TRBV5-1 to TRBJ2-7; 10 nucleotides agree with TRBD1. Sequenced sample: peripheral blood. The receptor comes from a woman in her fifties or sixties with acute or convalescent COVID-19. CDR3 in DNA: TGCGCCAGCAGCTTAGGGGACAGGGGAGAGAAGTACTTC. Translated: CASSLGDRGEKYF.